This T cell receptor beta chain was obtained from a study of blood T cell repertoires in COVID-19. Data came from immunoSEQ multiplex PCR; TCRdb stores just in-frame clones and leaves some out. The table has around 250,000 clones, 75% to 90% seen once. CDR3 length: 15 amino acids. CDR1 MNHEY and CDR2 SVGEGT come from the germline V gene. With V trimmed by 3 bases and J by 4 bases, 5 bases remained unmatched. Material for sequencing was peripheral blood. The chain joins TRBV6-2 or TRBV6-3 to TRBJ2-7; 11 bases agree with TRBD1. This clonotype originated in a woman in her thirties or forties who had recovered from COVID-19. The CDR3 DNA reads TGTGCCAGCAGTTATTACGGGACAGGGGGGTACGAGCAGTACGTC. Its translation: CASSYYGTGGYEQYV.